Presented here are 6 T cell receptor beta chains from one specimen sequenced in a study of beta chain features in type 1 diabetes. Since all of the isolated RNA was reverse transcribed, expressed TCRB transcripts were what got sequenced. The assay was immunoSEQ multiplex PCR, and TCRdb's table has in-frame clones only and misses some. The sample contains more than 300,000 clones, around 7.6% of which appear only once. Input material: central memory CD4+ T cells from blood. The receptors come from a woman aged 18-30 years in good health.

This clone occurred a few times. The J gene is TRBJ1-4, the V gene TRBV9, with D hard to call. V lost 0 bases and J 8 bases, leaving 11 bases between the germline ends. CDR1 is SGDLS and CDR2 is YYNGEE in the germline V gene. The CDR3 sequence is 14 residues long. CDR3 in DNA: TGTGCCAGCAGCGTAGGGGGTTTACGAGAAAAACTGTTTTTT. Its translation: CASSVGGLREKLFF.

This clone is a singleton in its sample. The chain employs TRBV9 and TRBJ2-1; D is unresolved. Trimming cost V 0 bases and J 2 bases, with 12 bases left between them. Germline CDR1 and CDR2: SGDLS and YYNGEE. This CDR3 contains 16 residues. The CDR3 nucleotides are TGTGCCAGCAGCGTAGCTACGGGCGAAACCTACAATGAGCAGTTCTTC. Protein sequence: CASSVATGETYNEQFF.

V and J are TRBV29-1 and TRBJ2-1, with D uncertain. This CDR3 contains 10 residues. The V end lost 4 bases, the J end lost 9 bases, and 7 bases lay between the germline ends. Germline values: CDR1 SQVTM, CDR2 ANQGSEA. The CDR3 spells CSVGHVEQFF. CDR3 DNA: TGCAGCGTTGGACATGTTGAGCAGTTCTTC.

This chain links TRBV5-8 with TRBJ1-4; 8 bases match TRBD1. Germline values: CDR1 SGHTS, CDR2 YDEGEE. This CDR3 comprises 15 residues. V shed 1 base, J shed 5 bases, and the junction held 4 bases outside the gene matches. This CDR3 is CASSLRNRGNEKLFF. The CDR3 nucleotides read TGTGCCAGCAGCTTGCGAAACAGGGGGAATGAAAAACTGTTTTTT.

V is TRBV1 and J is TRBJ2-5; the table gives TRBD1 as D, unverified against the DNA. TRBV1 has pseudogene status. The CDR3 runs to 13 residues. For the CDR3, the DNA is TGCACCAGCAGCCCCGACAGGAAAGAGACCCAGTACTTC. Translating gives CTSSPDRKETQYF.

This clone was found a few times. The rearrangement links TRBV5-1 to TRBJ1-2; D unresolved. The V gene's germline CDR1 is SGHRS and CDR2 YFSETQ. There are 13 residues in the CDR3. V lost 2 bases and J lost 0, with 5 bases in between. For the CDR3, the DNA is TGCGCCAGCAGCTTTGAGGCTAACTATGGCTACACCTTC. Its protein is CASSFEANYGYTF.